This TCR beta chain derives from a study of blood T cell repertoires in COVID-19 (dated by TCRdb to between 2020 and 2021). For the study in its entirety: Samples covering the acute and convalescent phases of COVID-19 were provided by collaborators in the United States, Italy and Spain. The material from the prospective study consisted of cDNA or gDNA derived from T cells, B-cell-depleted T cells, or PBMCs. Deeply sampled blood TCRbeta repertoires from subjects exposed to, actively infected with, or recovered from COVID-19 were included in the dataset. The repertoires were released in a freely available public database intended as a resource for research on the immune response to SARS-CoV-2. Samples were obtained from the ongoing ImmuneRACE study (first 160 participants) and from 950 to 1,500 subjects provided by 6 global collaborators. Sample metadata almost always included a de-identified subject ID, COVID-19 status, age in years and sex. HLA class I and class II types, where available, came from metadata supplied by the sample provider rather than from assay-based typing.

As to this clone: Its target antigen remains unknown. No base qualities exist here, and no much larger clone lies one base off it.

Participants in the prospective study were enrolled through a virtual design, were aged roughly 18 to 100 years, and lived in roughly 24 United States geographic areas. In the prospective study, participants were assigned to cohorts based on the clinical history participants reported in a screening survey and a study questionnaire. ImmuneRACE Cohort 3 recovered participants were defined by two consecutive negative NP/OP PCR tests, healthcare professional clearance, or symptom resolution. In the prospective study, whole blood, serum and a nasopharyngeal or oropharyngeal swab were collected from each participant by mobile phlebotomists. Prospective study participants could optionally give additional blood draws and questionnaires over a roughly two-month period. Prospective study blood samples were shipped either frozen or at room temperature before DNA extraction. Study-level results and caveats: Clinical and demographic metadata were provided uncurated, with the amount varying by source and participant.

From the germline V gene (reference sequence), CDR1 is MNHEY and CDR2 is SMNVEV. From cysteine to phenylalanine, the CDR3 is 14 amino acids long. Here the CDR3 DNA is all that survives: 42 bases in frame from base 1. Trimming at the junction amounts to 6 bases on V and 2 bases on J, and the germline ends lie 14 bases apart. The immunoSEQ Assay, a bias-controlled multiplex PCR, was used to amplify TCRbeta CDR3 regions from genomic DNA. From the authors' description of their analysis: Within the assay, amplification of reference gene primers was used to estimate how many nucleated cells each sample contained. To quantify the absolute abundance of each unique TCRbeta CDR3 rearrangement, sequence reads were collapsed and filtered. For each sample, productive Simpson clonality was calculated as the square root of Simpson's diversity index over productive rearrangements. Entries here come from immuneACCESS through TCRdb and include only in-frame sequences with V and J called. Some clones fail to appear in such tables; in the studies checked, an unresolved V gene covers under half of the shortfall, and the cause of the remainder is unknown. V, J and clone size were drawn from that table, and D and trimming were deduced from the DNA. Across this sample there are around 500,000 clones, with approximately 91% seen only once. Roughly 8.5% of the sample rests with the top ten.

The sequenced material came from PBMCs or T cells enriched from blood (not recorded which). This chain joins TRBV27 to TRBJ2-7; the D region possibly corresponds to TRBD1 (5 bases align). The TCR sequence derives from a woman aged 55-75 years who had recovered from COVID-19. CDR3 region: CASSRVGQAYEQYF. The DNA sequence is as follows: TGTGCCAGCAGCCGGGTGGGGCAGGCCTACGAGCAGTACTTC.